A selection of T cell receptor beta chains follows, all from one sample in a study of blood T cell repertoires in COVID-19. Sequenced by immunoSEQ multiplex PCR; TCRdb stores in-frame clones only, minus some. Of 130,000 or so clones listed, about four fifths are singletons. The sample was PBMCs or T cells enriched from blood (not recorded which). These receptors originate from a man younger than 45 who had recovered from COVID-19. CDR3s include the opening cysteine and the closing phenylalanine or tryptophan. D genes are given only for firm matches. Expanded clones get a size class; other rows say once, few or many, or leave the size out.

CASSLAGGQGFYGYTF,TGCGCCAGCAGCTTGGCGGGGGGACAGGGCTTTTATGGCTACACCTTC,.,TRBJ1-2,TRBV5-1,TRBD1
CASSQHLNTEAFF,TGTGCCAGCAGCCAACACCTGAACACTGAAGCTTTCTTT,.,TRBJ1-1,TRBV7-9,.
CASSPPSGGGGYEQYF,TGTGCCAGCTCACCACCCAGCGGAGGGGGGGGTTACGAGCAGTACTTC,.,TRBJ2-7,TRBV18,.
CSVDLGTGYEQYF,TGCAGCGTTGATCTGGGGACAGGTTACGAGCAGTACTTC,.,TRBJ2-7,TRBV29-1,TRBD1
CASKRNDRGTDGYTF,TGCGCCAGCAAGAGGAACGACAGGGGGACTGACGGCTACACCTTC,once,TRBJ1-2,TRBV5-1,TRBD1
CASSIQGPIGETQYF,TGTGCCAGTAGTATACAGGGCCCGATTGGGGAGACCCAGTACTTC,few,TRBJ2-5,TRBV19,.
CASSSPIDREATEAFF,TGTGCCAGCAGCTCCCCCATCGACAGGGAGGCCACTGAAGCTTTCTTT,.,TRBJ1-1,TRBV7-9,TRBD1
CASSDRVSYNSPLHF,TGTGCCAGCAGTGATCGGGTTTCCTATAATTCACCCCTCCACTTT,.,TRBJ1-6,TRBV6-1,.
CASSLGVKTSGGANEQFF,TGTGCCAGCAGCTTAGGGGTGAAGACTAGCGGGGGGGCTAATGAGCAGTTCTTC,.,TRBJ2-1,TRBV7-9,TRBD2
CASSEWDYSYEQYF,TGTGCCAGCAGCGAGTGGGACTACTCCTACGAGCAGTACTTC,.,TRBJ2-7,TRBV5-4,TRBD2
CASSTGGAGYNEQFF,TGTGCCAGCAGCACAGGGGGCGCGGGGTACAATGAGCAGTTCTTC,.,TRBJ2-1,TRBV9,TRBD1
CASSLVAGGHEQYF,TGTGCCAGCAGCTTAGTAGCGGGAGGCCACGAGCAGTACTTC,.,TRBJ2-7,TRBV7-2,TRBD2
CASSYDSLGTEAFF,TGTGCCAGCAGTTATGACAGTCTGGGCACTGAAGCTTTCTTT,.,TRBJ1-1,TRBV6-9,.
CASIFTTGGIYNEQFF,TGTGCCAGCATCTTCACCACAGGGGGGATATACAATGAGCAGTTCTTC,.,TRBJ2-1,TRBV7-9,TRBD1
CASSRRQGNTEAFF,TGTGCCAGTAGTAGGAGACAGGGGAACACTGAAGCTTTCTTT,.,TRBJ1-1,TRBV19,TRBD1
CASSPRGTSSYNSPLHF,TGTGCCAGCAGCCCCCGGGGGACGAGCTCCTATAATTCACCCCTCCACTTT,.,TRBJ1-6,TRBV9,.
CASKPSGGNNEQFF,TGTGCCAGTAAACCTAGCGGGGGTAACAATGAGCAGTTCTTC,.,TRBJ2-1,TRBV19,TRBD2
CATRTQDSYEQYF,TGTGCCACCAGAACCCAGGACTCCTACGAGCAGTACTTC,.,TRBJ2-7,TRBV15,.
CAISRQGASAEAFF,TGTGCCATCAGTAGACAGGGGGCCAGCGCTGAAGCTTTCTTT,.,TRBJ1-1,TRBV10-3,TRBD1
CAITPSRNYGYTF,TGTGCCATCACCCCATCGCGCAACTATGGCTACACCTTC,.,TRBJ1-2,TRBV10-3,.
CASSPEITDTQYF,TGTGCCAGCTCACCAGAGATCACAGATACGCAGTATTTT,.,TRBJ2-3,TRBV18,.
CASSRTVAGGLETQYF,TGTGCCAGCTCACGCACGGTAGCGGGAGGGCTGGAGACCCAGTACTTC,.,TRBJ2-5,TRBV18,TRBD2
CASSLYGRVGELFF,TGTGCCAGCAGCTTATACGGGCGGGTCGGGGAGCTGTTTTTT,.,TRBJ2-2,TRBV7-9,.
CASSPSRSTDTQYF,TGTGCCAGCTCACCAAGTAGAAGCACAGATACGCAGTATTTT,.,TRBJ2-3,TRBV18,.
CASSPGLADRTGELFF,TGTGCCAGCAGTCCGGGACTAGCGGATAGGACCGGGGAGCTGTTTTTT,.,TRBJ2-2,TRBV27,TRBD2
CASSPRGQTSPLHF,TGTGCCAGCAGCCCTCGGGGACAGACTTCACCCCTCCACTTT,.,TRBJ1-6,TRBV5-4,TRBD1
CASSEGGANTGELFF,TGTGCCAGCAGTGAGGGGGGAGCGAACACCGGGGAGCTGTTTTTT,.,TRBJ2-2,TRBV2,.
CASSPPTGTDTQYF,TGTGCCAGCTCACCACCGACAGGTACAGATACGCAGTATTTT,few,TRBJ2-3,TRBV18,.
CSATGENGYTF,TGCAGCGCGACAGGGGAAAATGGCTACACCTTC,.,TRBJ1-2,TRBV29-1,TRBD1
CASSPSGLAGGYNEQFF,TGTGCCAGCTCACCATCCGGACTAGCGGGAGGATACAATGAGCAGTTCTTC,.,TRBJ2-1,TRBV18,TRBD2
CASSLEQGTFSGANVLTF,TGTGCCAGCAGTCTCGAACAGGGAACTTTTTCTGGGGCCAACGTCCTGACTTTC,.,TRBJ2-6,TRBV2,.
CASSLTGLSNQPQHF,TGTGCCAGCAGTCTTACAGGGCTTAGCAATCAGCCCCAGCATTTT,.,TRBJ1-5,TRBV6-5,.
CASSNDGRNYGYTF,TGTGCCAGCAGCAACGACGGGAGGAACTATGGCTACACCTTC,.,TRBJ1-2,TRBV2,.
CASSPDPGQGIYGYTF,TGTGCCAGCAGCCCGGATCCGGGACAGGGTATATATGGCTACACCTTC,.,TRBJ1-2,TRBV25-1,TRBD1
CASSQVTGPNYGYTF,TGTGCCAGCAGCCAGGTGACAGGGCCAAACTATGGCTACACCTTC,.,TRBJ1-2,TRBV14,TRBD1
CASSGSGGTDTQYF,TGTGCCAGCAGTGGCAGCGGGGGCACAGATACGCAGTATTTT,.,TRBJ2-3,TRBV6-4,TRBD2
CASRVGGPYSPLHF,TGTGCCAGCAGGGTAGGGGGTCCCTATTCACCCCTCCACTTT,.,TRBJ1-6,TRBV27,.
CASSPRLTTNEKLFF,TGTGCCAGCAGCCCGCGACTTACAACTAATGAAAAACTGTTTTTT,once,TRBJ1-4,TRBV14,.
CASSLLGQPQHF,TGTGCCAGCAGCTTGCTAGGACAGCCCCAGCATTTT,few,TRBJ1-5,TRBV5-4,.
CASSLGTGSEAFF,TGCGCCAGCAGCTTGGGGACAGGGTCTGAAGCTTTCTTT,.,TRBJ1-1,TRBV5-1,TRBD1
CASSPSGGWPRREDYEQYF,TGCGCCAGCAGTCCTAGCGGGGGCTGGCCCCGAAGAGAGGACTACGAGCAGTACTTC,.,TRBJ2-7,TRBV10-1,TRBD2
CAISEPGHHSPLHF,TGTGCCATCAGTGAACCGGGACATCATTCACCCCTCCACTTT,.,TRBJ1-6,TRBV10-3,.
CASSSDIGRETQYF,TGTGCCAGCAGCTCAGACATTGGTAGAGAGACCCAGTACTTC,.,TRBJ2-5,TRBV5-4,.
CASTTEGNQPQHF,TGTGCCAGCACGACGGAGGGCAATCAGCCCCAGCATTTT,.,TRBJ1-5,TRBV6-5,.
CASRDRGYEALHF,TGTGCCAGTCGGGACAGGGGATATGAGGCCCTCCACTTT,.,TRBJ1-6,TRBV19,TRBD1
CASSQKQGANTGELFF,TGTGCCAGCAGCCAAAAACAGGGGGCGAACACCGGGGAGCTGTTTTTT,once,TRBJ2-2,TRBV7-3,TRBD1
CATSDSNGSGIDEQFF,TGTGCCACCAGTGATTCGAACGGGAGTGGGATTGATGAGCAGTTCTTC,.,TRBJ2-1,TRBV24-1,.
CASSWMGDDTQYF,TGTGCCAGCAGTTGGATGGGAGACGATACGCAGTATTTT,many,TRBJ2-3,TRBV27,.
CATSDMGGNEQFF,TGTGCCACCAGTGATATGGGGGGAAATGAGCAGTTCTTC,.,TRBJ2-1,TRBV24-1,.
CASSQDRPYEQYF,TGTGCCAGCAGCCAAGACAGGCCCTACGAGCAGTACTTC,.,TRBJ2-7,TRBV16,.
CASSLGIRGSYNEQFF,TGTGCCAGCAGCTTAGGGATACGGGGTTCGTACAATGAGCAGTTCTTC,.,TRBJ2-1,TRBV7-8,.